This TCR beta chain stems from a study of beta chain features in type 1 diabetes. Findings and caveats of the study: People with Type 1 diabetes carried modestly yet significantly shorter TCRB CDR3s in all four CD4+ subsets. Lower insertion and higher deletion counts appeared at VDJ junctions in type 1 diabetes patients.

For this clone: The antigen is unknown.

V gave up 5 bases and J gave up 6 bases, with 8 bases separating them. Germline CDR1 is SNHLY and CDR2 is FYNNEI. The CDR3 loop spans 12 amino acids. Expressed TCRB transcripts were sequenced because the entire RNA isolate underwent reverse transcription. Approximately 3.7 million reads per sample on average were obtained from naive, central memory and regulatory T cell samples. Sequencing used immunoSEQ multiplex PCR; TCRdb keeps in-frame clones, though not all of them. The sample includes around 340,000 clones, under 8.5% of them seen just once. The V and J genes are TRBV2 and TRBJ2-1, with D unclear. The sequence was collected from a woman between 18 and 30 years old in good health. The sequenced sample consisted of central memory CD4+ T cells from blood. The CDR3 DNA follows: TGTGCCAGCAGTTTATACCTCAATGAGCAGTTCTTC. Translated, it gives CASSLYLNEQFF.